Listed here are 24 T cell receptor beta chains from one sample, sequenced in a study of breast tumors, draining lymph nodes, adjacent tissues. Samples came from axillary lymph nodes draining the breast cancer. Each CDR3 protein is one row after TCRdb ran MiXCR on the multiplex PCR reads. The table has some 130,000 distinct CDR3 sequences, about 20% seen once. The sample was axillary lymph node tissue. These receptors came from a female donor with breast cancer. Some clones in this sample may be carry-over from other donors' samples.

This clonotype was counted many times. The chain recombines TRBV20-1 with TRBJ2-1; 9 nucleotides align to TRBD2. V trimming: 4 bases; J trimming: 7 bases; junction bases outside the gene matches: 8. CDR3 length equals 14 residues. Germline V gene sequence: CDR1 DFQATT, CDR2 SNEGSKA (reference sequence). DNA of the CDR3: TGCAGTGCTATTAGCGGGAGAGGAGGAAATGAGCAGTTCTTC. This encodes CSAISGRGGNEQFF.

As concerns this clonotype: Its ends do not fully match the called genes, so a read error is possible. CDR3 coding DNA: TGCGCCAGCGGCCAGTTAGCGGGAGTCACCGGGGAGCTGTTTTTT. The encoded protein is CASGQLAGVTGELFF. The chain uses TRBV4-3 and TRBJ2-2; 9 bases are a match to TRBD2. CDR1 and CDR2 (germline): LGHNA, YSLEER. CDR3 length equals 15 residues.

This clonotype was recorded at least ten times. The chain recombines TRBV9 with TRBJ2-2; perhaps D is TRBD1 or TRBD2 (7 bases each). This CDR3 is built from 17 residues. V shed 4 bases and J shed 6 bases, with 22 bases lying between them. The germline V gene has CDR1 SGDLS and CDR2 YYNGEE. This CDR3 is CASSPSWGGRGAGELFF. DNA for the CDR3: TGTGCCAGCAGCCCCAGTTGGGGGGGCAGGGGGGCCGGGGAGCTGTTTTTT.

This clonotype has ten or more counts. The chain employs TRBV15 and TRBJ1-4; no reliable D call. CDR1 and CDR2 from the germline V gene are LNHNV and YYDKDF (reference sequence). There are 15 residues in the CDR3. V dropped 0 bases and J dropped 8 bases, with 13 bases sitting between them. CDR3 residues: CATSRDMARVEKLFF. The DNA of the CDR3 is TGTGCCACCAGCAGAGATATGGCAAGGGTAGAAAAACTGTTTTTT.

This clonotype was observed at least ten times. This sequence joins TRBV6-2 or TRBV6-3 and TRBJ2-7; D gene unclear. Germline CDR1 and CDR2: MNHEY and SVGEGT. V was clipped by 0 bases and J by 4 bases, with 16 bases between them. The CDR3 is 16 amino acids. DNA for the CDR3: TGTGCCAGCAGTTACTCGACTGGCTACCCCAGTTACGAGCAGTACTTC. Translation: CASSYSTGYPSYEQYF.

This rearrangement joins TRBV5-4 to TRBJ1-1; D is unresolved. V dropped 1 base and J dropped 4 bases, with 8 bases sitting between them. The CDR3 extends over 13 amino acids. Germline CDR1 reads SGHNT; CDR2 reads YYREEE (reference sequence). Here the CDR3 reads CASSLMEGTEAFF. The CDR3, as DNA: TGTGCCAGCAGCTTGATGGAGGGCACTGAAGCTTTCTTT.

This clonotype was detected ten times or more. The chain uses TRBV29-1 and TRBJ2-3; the match to TRBD2 covers 10 bases. V shed 4 bases and J 6 bases; nucleotides not matched to a gene: 13. The germline CDR1 and CDR2 sequences are SQVTM and ANQGSEA. The CDR3 contains 16 residues. The DNA of the CDR3 is TGCAGCGTTGTCCGAGGAGCGGGAGGGCCATCTGATACGCAGTATTTT. Encoded protein: CSVVRGAGGPSDTQYF.

This clonotype occurred many times. The chain employs TRBV20-1 and TRBJ2-7; 9 bases fit TRBD1. The CDR3 spans 14 residues. Germline lookup yields CDR1 DFQATT and CDR2 SNEGSKA (reference sequence). V shed 5 bases, J shed 5 bases, and the junction held 10 bases outside the gene matches. CDR3 sequence reads: CSAQLGTGMNEQYF. For the CDR3, the DNA is TGCAGTGCTCAGCTCGGGACAGGGATGAACGAGCAGTACTTC.

About this clonotype itself: A much larger clone sits a single nucleotide away, making a read error possible. This sequence joins TRBV11-2 and TRBJ2-1, with D tentatively TRBD2 (6 bases). V lost 7 bases, J lost 9 bases, and 22 bases lay in between. From germline, CDR1 is SGHAT and CDR2 FQNNGV. This CDR3 is 15 amino acids long. In DNA form, the CDR3 reads TGTGCCAGCAAGCCGGCAACGGGAGTTGGGGGTGAGCAGTTCTTC. It yields the protein CASKPATGVGGEQFF. The full variable domain, in which reference TRBV11-2 and TRBJ2-1 provide the parts outside the CDR3, is EAGVAQSPRYKIIEKRQSVAFWCNPISGHATLYWYQQILGQGPKLLIQFQNNGVVDDSQLPKDRFSAERLKGVDSTLKIQPAKLEDSAVYLCASKPATGVGGEQFFGPGTRLTVL.

This clonotype was seen ten or more times. The chain links TRBV6-2 or TRBV6-3 to TRBJ2-7, with a weak D call TRBD2 (6 bases). Germline-derived CDR1 and CDR2 are MNHEY and SVGEGT. V lost 7 bases and J 10 bases, leaving 20 bases between the germline ends. The CDR3 runs to 13 residues. The DNA for the CDR3 is TGTGCCAGCACCCCTGCGGACGGGAGAATCCAGTACTTC. Translated: CASTPADGRIQYF.

This chain uses TRBV10-3 with TRBJ2-2, with 9 bases identical to TRBD1. J was trimmed by 3 bases and V by 5 bases; bases with no gene match: 4. Germline V lookup: CDR1 ENHRY, CDR2 SYGVKD. The CDR3 runs to 15 residues. The CDR3 loop reads CAISMGQGHTGELFF. CDR3 in DNA: TGTGCCATCAGTATGGGACAGGGACACACCGGGGAGCTGTTTTTT.

This chain links TRBV5-4 with TRBJ2-2; TRBD2 agrees at 11 bases. The CDR3 totals 15 residues. J lost 6 bases, V lost 7 bases, and 8 bases had no gene match. Germline V gene lookup returns CDR1 SGHNT and CDR2 YYREEE (reference sequence). CDR3 amino acids: CASGDSGRASGELFF. CDR3 DNA: TGTGCCAGCGGCGATAGCGGGAGGGCCTCCGGGGAGCTGTTTTTT.

This clonotype has more than one count but fewer than ten. The chain uses TRBV30 and TRBJ2-2, with D unresolved. This CDR3 contains 11 residues. Germline CDR1 GTSNPN, CDR2 SVGIG (reference sequence). Trimming took 1 base from V and 6 from J, leaving 3 bases between them. CDR3 residues: CAWSGSGELFF. The CDR3 region has the DNA TGTGCCTGGAGTGGGTCCGGGGAGCTGTTTTTT.

With respect to this clonotype: Given a much more abundant clone one base away, this may be a read error. Since no conserved phenylalanine or tryptophan closes the CDR3, a read error is the likely cause. The rearrangement uses TRBV12-3 or TRBV12-4 and TRBJ2-1, with D tentatively TRBD1 (8 bases). CDR3 length: 15 residues. The V end was cut by 5 bases, the J end by 8 bases, with 19 bases between. CDR3 sequence reads: CASSAGVRGRDEQFS. In nucleotides, the CDR3 is TGTGCCAGCAGTGCGGGAGTCAGGGGGCGCGATGAGCAGTTCTCC.

This clonotype came up many times. V and J are TRBV6-1 and TRBJ2-7; a weak D match, TRBD2 (6 bases). Germline V gene data show CDR1 as MNHNS and CDR2 as SASEGT. This CDR3 spans 14 amino acids. V was clipped by 2 bases and J by 2 bases, with 10 bases between them. The CDR3 DNA sequence: TGTGCCAGCAGTGAACTGGGACTCACCTACGAGCAGTACTTC. As protein: CASSELGLTYEQYF.

This clonotype was seen ten or more times. The chain recombines TRBV30 with TRBJ2-1, with 7 positions matching TRBD2. The CDR3 length is 13 residues. Germline CDR1 and CDR2: GTSNPN and SVGIG (reference sequence). The J segment lost 9 bases and the V segment lost 3 bases, leaving 8 bases of the junction unmatched. The CDR3 sequence is CAWSGLDGGEQFF. CDR3 nucleotide sequence: TGTGCCTGGAGCGGACTAGATGGGGGTGAGCAGTTCTTC.

This clonotype was detected many times. The rearrangement joins TRBV24-1 to TRBJ2-1; D may correspond to TRBD1 or TRBD2 (5 bases each). CDR1 and CDR2 from the germline V gene are KGHDR and SFDVKD. The CDR3 is made up of 14 amino acids. V was shortened by 3 bases and J by 10 bases, with 15 bases between the two germline ends. This CDR3 is CATSDRDGRLEQFF. In DNA form, the CDR3 reads TGTGCCACCAGTGATCGGGACGGGCGATTAGAGCAGTTCTTC.

The sample holds many counts of this clonotype. V and J are TRBV11-2 and TRBJ2-5; 8 nucleotides match TRBD2. The ends lost 1 base at V and 2 bases at J; junction bases unmatched: 6. Germline CDR1 is SGHAT and CDR2 is FQNNGV. The CDR3 sequence is 16 residues long. CDR3 sequence: CASSLGVAGLQETQYF. The DNA of the CDR3 is TGTGCCAGCAGCTTAGGGGTAGCGGGGCTTCAAGAGACCCAGTACTTC.

V usage is TRBV3-1 and J usage is TRBJ2-5; TRBD2 aligns across 8 bases. The junction had 7 bases not matched to a gene; V was cut back by 0 bases and J by 4 bases. Germline CDR1 is LGHDT and CDR2 is YNNKEL (reference sequence). This CDR3 has 16 residues. CDR3 loop: CASSQDGAGGGETQYF. CDR3 in DNA: TGTGCCAGCAGCCAAGATGGGGCGGGAGGAGGAGAGACCCAGTACTTC.

Regarding this clonotype: A much larger clone sits a single nucleotide away, making a read error possible. V usage is TRBV5-4 and J usage is TRBJ2-7; weak D call: TRBD1 (5 bases). V was pared by 3 bases and J by 3 bases, with 16 bases between. This CDR3 comprises 15 residues. From germline, CDR1 is SGHNT and CDR2 YYREEE (reference sequence). CDR3 nucleotide sequence: TGTGCCAGCAGCTCGGAAGTGGGGCATTTCTACGAGCAGTACTTC. This sequence encodes CASSSEVGHFYEQYF.

This clonotype occurred many times. The genes are TRBV20-1 and TRBJ2-3; unclear D gene. Germline CDR1 and CDR2: DFQATT and SNEGSKA (reference sequence). The CDR3 totals 14 residues. The V gene lost 1 base and the J gene lost 0 bases, with 8 bases spanning the gap. CDR3 amino acids: CSARGQASTDTQYF. CDR3 coding DNA: TGCAGTGCTAGAGGCCAGGCCAGCACAGATACGCAGTATTTT.

This clonotype was picked up many times. The chain recombines TRBV28 with TRBJ2-7; 10 bases are a match to TRBD1. Unmatched junction bases numbered 2, after V lost 7 bases and J lost 2 bases. Germline V gene lookup returns CDR1 MDHEN and CDR2 SYDVKM. This CDR3 spans 13 amino acids. In DNA, the CDR3 is TGTGCCAGCACAGGACAGGGGGCCTACGAGCAGTACTTC. This encodes CASTGQGAYEQYF.

Note on this clonotype: This clone may be a read error of a much larger clone one base away. The chain links TRBV7-2 to TRBJ1-5, with unresolved D. The CDR3 runs to 13 residues. Germline loops: CDR1 SGHTA, CDR2 FQGNSA. V lost 4 bases, J lost 0 bases, and 4 bases lay in between. The CDR3, as DNA: TGTGCCAGCAGCTCACATAGCAATCAGCCCCAGCATTTT. This gives the protein CASSSHSNQPQHF.

This clonotype was counted a few times. The V call is TRBV6-5, the J call TRBJ2-5; D is unresolved. The CDR3 extends over 17 amino acids. The V end lost 0 bases, the J end lost 2 bases, and 16 bases lay between the germline ends. The germline CDR1 and CDR2 sequences are MNHEY and SVGAGI. CDR3 nucleotide sequence: TGTGCCAGCAGTTACTCGAAGGCTCTCGGAAGACAAGAGACCCAGTACTTC. Protein: CASSYSKALGRQETQYF.